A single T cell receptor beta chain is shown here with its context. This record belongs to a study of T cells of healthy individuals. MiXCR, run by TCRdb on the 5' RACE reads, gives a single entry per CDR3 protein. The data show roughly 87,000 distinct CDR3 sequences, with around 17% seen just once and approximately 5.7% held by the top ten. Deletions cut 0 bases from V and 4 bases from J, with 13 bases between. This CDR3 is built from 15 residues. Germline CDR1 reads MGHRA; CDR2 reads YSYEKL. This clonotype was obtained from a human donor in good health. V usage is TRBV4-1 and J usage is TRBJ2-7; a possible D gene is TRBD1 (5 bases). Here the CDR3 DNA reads TGCGCCAGCAGCCAAGATAGAGACAGACATTACGAGCAGTACTTC. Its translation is CASSQDRDRHYEQYF.